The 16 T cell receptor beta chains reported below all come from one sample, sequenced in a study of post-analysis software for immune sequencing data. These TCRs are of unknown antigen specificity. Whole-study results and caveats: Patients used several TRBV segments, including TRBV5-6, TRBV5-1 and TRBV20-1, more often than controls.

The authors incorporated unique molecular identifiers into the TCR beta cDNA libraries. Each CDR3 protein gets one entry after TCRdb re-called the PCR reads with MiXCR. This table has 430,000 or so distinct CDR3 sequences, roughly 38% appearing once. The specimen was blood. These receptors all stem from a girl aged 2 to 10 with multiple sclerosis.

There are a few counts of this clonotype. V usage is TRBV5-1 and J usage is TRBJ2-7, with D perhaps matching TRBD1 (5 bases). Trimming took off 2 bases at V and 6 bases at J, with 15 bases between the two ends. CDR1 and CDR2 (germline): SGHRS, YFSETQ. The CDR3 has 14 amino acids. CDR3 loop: CASSFGKGSGEQYF. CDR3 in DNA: TGCGCCAGCAGCTTTGGGAAGGGGTCAGGCGAGCAGTACTTC.

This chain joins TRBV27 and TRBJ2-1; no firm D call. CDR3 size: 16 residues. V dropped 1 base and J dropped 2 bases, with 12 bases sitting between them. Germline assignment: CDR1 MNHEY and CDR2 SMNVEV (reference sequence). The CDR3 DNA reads TGTGCCAGCAGTTTATGGCAGGCCCCCACCTACAATGAGCAGTTCTTC. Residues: CASSLWQAPTYNEQFF.

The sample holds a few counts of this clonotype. This CDR3 reads CATGQGAGEQYF. The CDR3 region has the DNA TGTGCCACTGGGCAGGGGGCGGGGGAGCAGTACTTC. The rearrangement uses TRBV25-1 and TRBJ2-7; 8 nucleotides line up with TRBD1. V lost 10 bases and J lost 7; bases outside the gene matches: 9. Per the germline V gene, CDR1 is MGHDK and CDR2 is SYGVNS. The CDR3 is 12 residues long.

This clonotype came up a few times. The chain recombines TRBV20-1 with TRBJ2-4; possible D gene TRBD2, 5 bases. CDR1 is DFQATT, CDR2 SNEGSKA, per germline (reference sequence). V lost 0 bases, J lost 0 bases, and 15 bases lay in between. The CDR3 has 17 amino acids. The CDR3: CSARDNARLLAKNIQYF. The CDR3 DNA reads TGCAGTGCTAGAGATAACGCGAGACTACTAGCCAAAAACATTCAGTACTTC.

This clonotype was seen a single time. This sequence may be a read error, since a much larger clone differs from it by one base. The CDR3 DNA reads TGCGCCAGCAGCCAAGTTGTTGGGGGTACTGAGCAGTACTTC. As protein: CASSQVVGGTEQYF. V usage is TRBV4-3 and J usage is TRBJ2-7; tentatively, D is TRBD1 or TRBD2 (5 bases each). Germline V CDR1 and CDR2: LGHNA, YSLEER. There are 14 residues in the CDR3. Between the trimmed V and J ends, which lost 1 base and 7 bases, there was a span of 14 bases.

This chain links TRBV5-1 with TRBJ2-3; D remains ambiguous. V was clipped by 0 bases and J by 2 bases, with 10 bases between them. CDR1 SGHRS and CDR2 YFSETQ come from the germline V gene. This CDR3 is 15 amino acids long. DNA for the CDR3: TGCGCCAGCAGCTTGGTGGGCCACTTCACAGATACGCAGTATTTT. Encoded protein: CASSLVGHFTDTQYF.

Here the CDR3 reads CASSTNGGGTSQYF. As DNA, the CDR3 is TGTGCCAGCAGTACCAATGGGGGGGGGACCTCTCAGTACTTC. The chain has TRBV6-5 and TRBJ2-7; TRBD2 matches at 7 bases. J gave up 10 bases and V 5 bases, and 14 bases lay outside the gene matches. Germline loops: CDR1 MNHEY, CDR2 SVGAGI. The length of the CDR3 is 14 residues.

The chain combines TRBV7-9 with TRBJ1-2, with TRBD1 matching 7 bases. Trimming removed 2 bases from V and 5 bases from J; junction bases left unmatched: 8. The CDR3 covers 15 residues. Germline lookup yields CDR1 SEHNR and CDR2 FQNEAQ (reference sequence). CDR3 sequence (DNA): TGTGCCAGCAGCTTATCGACAGGGCGAGGGTATGGCTACACCTTC. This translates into CASSLSTGRGYGYTF.

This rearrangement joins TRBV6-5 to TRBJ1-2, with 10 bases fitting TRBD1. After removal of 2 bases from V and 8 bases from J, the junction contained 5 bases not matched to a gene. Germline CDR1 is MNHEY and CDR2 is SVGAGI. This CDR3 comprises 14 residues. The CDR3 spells CASSYGTGVRGYTF. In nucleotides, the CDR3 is TGTGCCAGCAGTTACGGGACAGGGGTTCGGGGCTACACCTTC.

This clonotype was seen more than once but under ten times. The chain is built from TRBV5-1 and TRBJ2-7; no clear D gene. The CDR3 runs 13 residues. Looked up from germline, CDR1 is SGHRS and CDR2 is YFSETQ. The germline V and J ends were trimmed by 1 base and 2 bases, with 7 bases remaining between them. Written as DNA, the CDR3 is TGCGCCAGCAGCTTGTGGGATACCTACGAGCAGTACTTC. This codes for CASSLWDTYEQYF. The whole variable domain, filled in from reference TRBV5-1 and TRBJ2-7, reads KAGVTQTPRYLIKTRGQQVTLSCSPISGHRSVSWYQQTPGQGLQFLFEYFSETQRNKGNFPGRFSGRQFSNSRSEMNVSTLELGDSALYLCASSLWDTYEQYFGPGTRLTVT.

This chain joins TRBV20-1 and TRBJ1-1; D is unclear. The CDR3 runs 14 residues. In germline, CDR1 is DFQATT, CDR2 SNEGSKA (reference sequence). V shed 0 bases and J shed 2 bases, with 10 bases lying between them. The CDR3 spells CSARDHRFNTEAFF. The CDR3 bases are TGCAGTGCTAGAGATCATCGCTTTAACACTGAAGCTTTCTTT.

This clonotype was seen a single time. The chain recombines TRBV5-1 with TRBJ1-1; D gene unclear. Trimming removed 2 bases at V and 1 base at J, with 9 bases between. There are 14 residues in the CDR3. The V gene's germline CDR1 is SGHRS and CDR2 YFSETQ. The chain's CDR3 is CASSFEGGNTEAFF. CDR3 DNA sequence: TGCGCCAGCAGCTTCGAGGGAGGGAACACTGAAGCTTTCTTT.

The CDR3, as DNA: TGTGCCAGCAGTCGCACGATTGACAGGGCGAACTATGGCTACACCTTC. Protein: CASSRTIDRANYGYTF. The chain carries TRBV12-3 or TRBV12-4 and TRBJ1-2, with 7 positions matching TRBD1. Trimming removed 5 bases from V and 2 bases from J; junction bases left unmatched: 11. The CDR3 is 16 amino acids.

The CDR3 sequence is CASSIGPSQETQYF. The CDR3 bases are TGTGCCAGCAGCATCGGGCCCAGCCAAGAGACCCAGTACTTC. The chain has TRBV11-2 and TRBJ2-5; no clear D gene. The CDR3 spans 14 residues. The germline CDR1 and CDR2 sequences are SGHAT and FQNNGV. Trimming pared 5 bases from V and 1 base from J, leaving 11 bases between.

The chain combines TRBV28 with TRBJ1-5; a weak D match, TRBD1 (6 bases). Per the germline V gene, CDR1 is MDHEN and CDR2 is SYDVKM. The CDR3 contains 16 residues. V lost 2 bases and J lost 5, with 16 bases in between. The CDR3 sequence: CASSLAGGRDDQPQHF. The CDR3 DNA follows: TGTGCCAGCAGTTTAGCCGGGGGCCGCGATGATCAGCCCCAGCATTTT.

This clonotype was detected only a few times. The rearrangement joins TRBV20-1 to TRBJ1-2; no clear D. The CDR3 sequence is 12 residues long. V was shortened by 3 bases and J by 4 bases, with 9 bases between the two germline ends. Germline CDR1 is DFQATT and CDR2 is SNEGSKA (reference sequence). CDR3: CSASNSPYGYTF. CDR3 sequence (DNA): TGCAGTGCTAGTAACAGCCCCTATGGCTACACCTTC.